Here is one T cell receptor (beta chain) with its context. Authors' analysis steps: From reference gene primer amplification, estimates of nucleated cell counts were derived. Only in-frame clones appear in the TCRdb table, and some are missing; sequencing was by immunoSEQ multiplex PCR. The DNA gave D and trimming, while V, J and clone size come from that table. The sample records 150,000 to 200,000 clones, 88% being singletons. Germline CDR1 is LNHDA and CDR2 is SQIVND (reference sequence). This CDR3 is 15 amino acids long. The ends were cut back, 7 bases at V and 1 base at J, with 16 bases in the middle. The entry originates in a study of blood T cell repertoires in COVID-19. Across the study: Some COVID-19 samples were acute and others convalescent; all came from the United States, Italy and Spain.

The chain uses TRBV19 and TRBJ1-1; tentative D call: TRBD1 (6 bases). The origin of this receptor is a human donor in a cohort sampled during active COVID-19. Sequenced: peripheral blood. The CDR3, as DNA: TGTGCCAGTACCAGGGAGCTGGGGGCGAACACTGAAGCTTTCTTT. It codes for CASTRELGANTEAFF.